This TCR beta chain is from a study of graft-versus-host responses after intestinal transplantation. Profiled with immunoSEQ multiplex PCR; TCRdb holds only in-frame clones, not every one. This sample yields about 10,000 clones, of which roughly 34% are seen a single time; approximately 13% belongs to the top ten. This clone has more than one count but fewer than ten. CFSE-labeled responder cells (about 200,000) were plated with about 200,000 irradiated, violet-dye-labeled stimulator cells. CDR3 length equals 11 residues. Per germline, CDR1 MNHEY and CDR2 SMNVEV (reference sequence). V lost 5 bases to trimming and J lost 7 bases, with 6 bases between them.

The sample consisted of alloreactive CD8+ T cells from a mixed lymphocyte reaction culture, taken before intestinal transplant. Subset specified: CFSE-low proliferating T cells sorted from approximately 6-day pre-transplant mixed lymphocyte reaction (GvH or HvG direction). This receptor was identified in a human patient who received an intestinal transplant. The chain recombines TRBV27 with TRBJ1-3; no clear D. CDR3 residues: CASSPGNTIYF. The CDR3 coding sequence is TGTGCCAGCAGTCCCGGGAACACCATATATTTT.